This record concerns one TCR beta chain sequence. The data stem from a study of shared clonotypes between healthy human individuals. Background on the study: In total, the donors were two women and a few men aged 18 to 49.

Each PCR replicate from the sorted subsets contained approximately 0.2 ug DNA, which is tens of thousands of T cell genomes. Profiled with immunoSEQ multiplex PCR; TCRdb holds only in-frame clones, not every one. The sample has 2,500,000 or so clones, 92% seen once. Germline values: CDR1 KGHSH, CDR2 LQKENI. The CDR3 extends over 17 amino acids. V lost 2 bases to trimming and J lost 8 bases, with 24 bases between them. This clonotype was sampled from a man younger than 30 in good health. Some clones in this sample may be carry-over from other donors' samples. The genes are TRBV18 and TRBJ1-2, with D possibly TRBD1 on 5 matching bases. The sequencing input was naive CD4+ T cells from PBMCs. Described subset: CD45RA+ positively selected. In nucleotides, the CDR3 is TGTGCCAGCTCACCAGGGGGGACTCTCCCCCGCCTTGGAGGCTACACCTTC. This encodes CASSPGGTLPRLGGYTF.